Presented here are 2 T cell receptor beta chains from one specimen sequenced in a study of molecular identifiers for immune sequencing clone quantification. Each CDR3 protein is one row after TCRdb ran MiXCR on the PCR reads. Counted here are nearly 650,000 distinct CDR3 sequences, 25% occurring once; the ten biggest clones make up about 0.8%. Material: naive CD8+ T cells from blood, with Jurkat cell RNA spiked in. Subset described: FACS-sorted CD8+CD4-CCR7+CD45RA+ naive T cells. The origin of the receptors is a human donor in good health. Some libraries in this study had Jurkat cell RNA spiked in.

On this clonotype: At one boundary the junction diverges from the germline segment, which might be a read error. This chain uses TRBV30 with TRBJ2-2; D is unresolved. The germline V gene encodes CDR1 GTSNPN and CDR2 SVGIG (reference sequence). CDR3 size: 15 residues. CDR3 DNA: TGTGCCTACACTACCCCCGCCGCCAACACCCGGGAGCTGTTTTTT. Translation: CAYTTPAANTRELFF.

The chain links TRBV19 to TRBJ2-1, with no clear D. This CDR3 region has 12 residues. Deletions cut 10 bases from V and 10 bases from J, with 17 bases between. CDR1 is LNHDA and CDR2 is SQIVND in the germline V gene (reference sequence). The CDR3 nucleotides read TGTGCCACCGACACCGCGACCTCCGAGCAGTTCTTC. It is translated as CATDTATSEQFF. Full variable domain (missing parts from reference TRBV19 and TRBJ2-1): DGGITQSPKYLFRKEGQNVTLSCEQNLNHDAMYWYRQDPGQGLRLIYYSQIVNDFQKGDIAEGYSVSREKKESFPLTVTSAQKNPTAFYLCATDTATSEQFFGPGTRLTVL.